The next 26 T cell receptor beta chains were all read from a single sample in a study of blood T cell repertoires in COVID-19. The data were produced by immunoSEQ multiplex PCR, yet TCRdb's version contains in-frame clones alone and is incomplete. The table lists 94,000 or so clones, about 90% of them singletons. Sequenced: peripheral blood. The receptor source for this set is a woman between 70 and 85 years old with acute or convalescent COVID-19.

V usage is TRBV28 and J usage is TRBJ2-1, with D unresolved. Trimming pared 3 bases from V and 2 bases from J, leaving 8 bases between. The CDR3 is 14 amino acids. Germline CDR1 reads MDHEN; CDR2 reads SYDVKM. CDR3 loop: CASSLQITYNEQFF. The CDR3 DNA is TGTGCCAGCAGTTTGCAGATCACCTACAATGAGCAGTTCTTC.

This clone came up once. CDR3 protein: CASSPTGLNTEAFF. The CDR3 DNA reads TGTGCCAGCAGCCCGACAGGGTTGAACACTGAAGCTTTCTTT. The rearrangement uses TRBV7-9 and TRBJ1-1, with TRBD1 matching over 7 bases. CDR1 and CDR2 from the germline V gene are SEHNR and FQNEAQ (reference sequence). V trimming: 5 bases; J trimming: 0 bases; junction bases outside the gene matches: 3. This CDR3 is 14 amino acids long.

This clone was recorded once. The chain links TRBV3-1 (or the pseudogene TRBV3-2) to TRBJ2-1; the match to TRBD1 covers 7 bases. The ends lost 0 bases at V and 15 bases at J; junction bases unmatched: 8. Germline V lookup: CDR1 LGHDT, CDR2 YNNKEL (reference sequence). This CDR3 is 13 amino acids long. CDR3 region: CASSQEGRQGLFF. The CDR3 DNA reads as TGTGCCAGCAGCCAAGAAGGAAGACAGGGTTTGTTCTTC.

This chain joins TRBV4-2 and TRBJ2-2, with 7 positions matching TRBD1. J lost 6 bases, V lost 6 bases, and 10 bases had no gene match. Germline values: CDR1 LGHNA, CDR2 YNFKEQ. The CDR3 has 15 residues. CDR3 sequence reads: CASSPQTGRAGELFF. The CDR3 DNA reads as TGTGCCAGCAGTCCGCAGACAGGGCGGGCCGGGGAGCTGTTTTTT.

The chain links TRBV3-1 (or the pseudogene TRBV3-2) to TRBJ2-2; TRBD1 is a possible D gene (5 bases). V lost 3 bases and J 7 bases, leaving 12 bases between the germline ends. Germline CDR1 reads LGHDT; CDR2 reads YNNKEL (reference sequence). The CDR3 extends over 14 amino acids. CDR3 nucleotide sequence: TGTGCCAGCAGCCACAGGGATCATGGCGGGGAGCTGTTTTTT. This sequence encodes CASSHRDHGGELFF.

This sequence joins TRBV2 and TRBJ2-5; 7 bases are shared with TRBD2. V lost 6 bases, J lost 5 bases, and 9 bases stayed unmatched. Germline V gives CDR1 SNHLY, CDR2 FYNNEI. The CDR3 sequence is 14 residues long. The CDR3 DNA is TGTGCCAGCAGGGGACTAACGACGCACGAGACCCAGTACTTC. Its translation: CASRGLTTHETQYF.

The chain links TRBV19 to TRBJ2-6; tentative D call: TRBD1 (6 bases). The CDR3 extends over 17 amino acids. Per germline, CDR1 LNHDA and CDR2 SQIVND (reference sequence). V dropped 3 bases and J dropped 0 bases, with 12 bases sitting between them. CDR3 sequence (DNA): TGTGCCAGTAGTATTCAGGGGATATACTCTGGGGCCAACGTCCTGACTTTC. Translated, it gives CASSIQGIYSGANVLTF.

This rearrangement joins TRBV20-1 to TRBJ2-5; tentatively, D is TRBD2 (5 bases). CDR1 DFQATT and CDR2 SNEGSKA come from the germline V gene (reference sequence). The CDR3 spans 12 residues. Trimming took off 3 bases at V and 3 bases at J, with 8 bases between the two ends. In nucleotides, the CDR3 is TGCAGTGCTAGTCGGGGAAAAGAGACCCAGTACTTC. Translating gives CSASRGKETQYF.

V gene TRBV6-5 combines with J gene TRBJ2-5; no clear D gene. From germline, CDR1 is MNHEY and CDR2 SVGAGI. Trimming removed 2 bases at V and 7 bases at J, with 11 bases between. The CDR3 loop spans 13 amino acids. The CDR3 is CASSYPNGGTQYF. DNA for the CDR3: TGTGCCAGCAGTTACCCAAATGGCGGGACCCAGTACTTC.

This clone was recorded a few times. The chain combines TRBV4-2 with TRBJ2-1; TRBD2 matches 9 bases. The V and J ends lost 5 bases and 8 bases, in that order; junction bases with no gene match: 7. This CDR3 is 14 amino acids long. In germline, CDR1 is LGHNA, CDR2 YNFKEQ. The CDR3 reads CASSRAGGNHEQFF. Written as DNA, the CDR3 is TGTGCCAGCAGCAGAGCGGGAGGCAACCATGAGCAGTTCTTC.

The rearrangement joins TRBV28 to TRBJ1-2; possible D gene TRBD1, 6 bases. The germline CDR1 and CDR2 sequences are MDHEN and SYDVKM. This CDR3 region has 13 residues. Trimming removed 5 bases from V and 4 bases from J, with 11 bases in between. DNA for the CDR3: TGTGCCAGCAGTACAGGACAGATCTATGGCTACACCTTC. This sequence encodes CASSTGQIYGYTF.

J is TRBJ1-2 and V is TRBV28; no definite D call. The V end lost 6 bases, the J end lost 1 base, and 9 bases lay between the germline ends. This CDR3 is built from 13 residues. Germline CDR1 is MDHEN and CDR2 is SYDVKM. In nucleotides, the CDR3 is TGTGCCAGCAGCCTCAGCGATAACTATGGCTACACCTTC. This translates into CASSLSDNYGYTF.

The chain carries TRBV9 and TRBJ1-2; a possible D gene is TRBD1 (5 bases). This CDR3 region has 13 residues. Germline assignment: CDR1 SGDLS and CDR2 YYNGEE. The V gene lost 4 bases and the J gene lost 6 bases, with 13 bases spanning the gap. The CDR3: CASSPSGGDGYTF. As DNA, the CDR3 is TGTGCCAGCAGCCCCAGTGGGGGGGATGGCTACACCTTC.

The sample holds a few counts of this clone. The V gene is TRBV11-2, the J gene TRBJ2-7; no reliable D call. V lost 2 bases and J 1 base, leaving 6 bases between the germline ends. The length of the CDR3 is 13 residues. CDR1 is SGHAT, CDR2 FQNNGV, per germline. The CDR3 sequence is CASSLRGSYEQYF. In nucleotides, the CDR3 is TGTGCCAGCAGCTTACGCGGTTCCTACGAGCAGTACTTC.

The chain recombines TRBV18 with TRBJ1-1; D gene ambiguous. Germline V gene data show CDR1 as KGHSH and CDR2 as LQKENI. Trimming removed 3 bases from V and 0 bases from J, with 14 bases in between. This CDR3 is built from 16 residues. CDR3 DNA sequence: TGTGCCAGCTCACCTTCTCAGACACCCATGAACACTGAAGCTTTCTTT. This encodes CASSPSQTPMNTEAFF.

This sequence joins TRBV2 and TRBJ2-4; a weak D match, TRBD1 (5 bases). Germline lookup yields CDR1 SNHLY and CDR2 FYNNEI. This CDR3 is built from 15 residues. Trimming removed 0 bases at V and 3 bases at J, with 9 bases between. The CDR3, as DNA: TGTGCCAGCAGTGAAGCGGGGCTTGGCAAAAACATTCAGTACTTC. Protein sequence: CASSEAGLGKNIQYF.

This rearrangement joins TRBV2 to TRBJ1-1; D not resolved. The V end lost 7 bases, the J end lost 1 base, and 10 bases lay between the germline ends. The CDR3 is made up of 13 amino acids. In germline, CDR1 is SNHLY, CDR2 FYNNEI. CDR3 coding DNA: TGTGCCAGCACTGGTCAGAAGAACACTGAAGCTTTCTTT. This gives the protein CASTGQKNTEAFF.

The chain uses TRBV6-6 and TRBJ2-7; D may be TRBD2 (6 bases). CDR3 size: 14 residues. Germline values: CDR1 MNHNY, CDR2 SVGAGI (reference sequence). V lost 5 bases and J lost 6, with 17 bases in between. CDR3 sequence: CASSLSGDTFEQYF. The DNA for the CDR3 is TGTGCCAGCAGTCTTAGCGGCGATACTTTCGAGCAGTACTTC.

The chain recombines TRBV19 with TRBJ2-1; a weak D match, TRBD1 (6 bases). The V end was cut by 1 base, the J end by 8 bases, with 18 bases between. Germline V gene lookup returns CDR1 LNHDA and CDR2 SQIVND (reference sequence). This CDR3 is 16 amino acids long. The CDR3 bases are TGTGCCAGTAGTATAGTTCAGGGGTTCATTATCGATGAGCAGTTCTTC. This gives the protein CASSIVQGFIIDEQFF.

The genes are TRBV19 and TRBJ1-1, with D hard to call. Germline V gives CDR1 LNHDA, CDR2 SQIVND (reference sequence). The CDR3 loop spans 16 amino acids. V lost 2 bases to trimming and J lost 1 base, with 14 bases between them. CDR3 protein: CASSIWAQEGNTEAFF. In DNA, the CDR3 is TGTGCCAGTAGTATATGGGCTCAGGAGGGGAACACTGAAGCTTTCTTT.

The rearrangement links TRBV3-1 (or the pseudogene TRBV3-2) to TRBJ1-2; 8 bases match TRBD1. The CDR3 sequence is 13 residues long. V shed 1 base and J 5 bases; nucleotides not matched to a gene: 0. Germline assignment: CDR1 LGHDT and CDR2 YNNKEL (reference sequence). DNA for the CDR3: TGTGCCAGCAGCCAAGGGACAGGGTATGGCTACACCTTC. Translated: CASSQGTGYGYTF.

The rearrangement uses TRBV6-5 and TRBJ2-7, with 7 positions matching TRBD1. In germline, CDR1 is MNHEY, CDR2 SVGAGI. The V gene end was trimmed by 6 bases and the J gene end by 1 base; junction bases not matched to a gene: 9. The CDR3 loop spans 15 amino acids. CDR3 protein: CASSLGQSYSYEQYF. CDR3 DNA sequence: TGTGCCAGCAGCCTGGGACAGTCCTATTCCTACGAGCAGTACTTC.

This chain links TRBV10-1 with TRBJ1-1; the match to TRBD1 covers 10 bases. Germline lookup yields CDR1 WNHNN and CDR2 SYGVQD (reference sequence). V was pared by 7 bases and J by 4 bases, with 6 bases of the junction left unmatched. The CDR3 loop spans 14 amino acids. CDR3 in DNA: TGCGCCAGCAATCTCGGGACAGGGGCCACTGAAGCTTTCTTT. It is translated as CASNLGTGATEAFF.

CDR3: CATQGFSTEAFF. DNA for the CDR3: TGTGCCACTCAGGGCTTCTCCACTGAAGCTTTCTTT. The chain uses TRBV28 and TRBJ1-1; D is perhaps TRBD1 (5 bases). The CDR3 contains 12 residues. V was cut by 10 bases and J by 4 bases, with 13 bases left in between. Germline values: CDR1 MDHEN, CDR2 SYDVKM.

The rearrangement links TRBV7-9 to TRBJ2-1; 7 nucleotides match TRBD1. The CDR3 is 16 amino acids. The V segment lost 4 bases and the J segment 7 bases; nucleotides outside the gene matches: 13. Germline CDR1 and CDR2: SEHNR and FQNEAQ (reference sequence). CDR3 sequence reads: CASSSEVGTVGNEQFF. The CDR3 DNA reads as TGTGCCAGCAGCTCCGAGGTCGGGACAGTAGGAAATGAGCAGTTCTTC.

This clone was observed a few times. The chain combines TRBV3-1 (or the pseudogene TRBV3-2) with TRBJ1-4, with 7 positions matching TRBD1. Germline loops: CDR1 LGHDT, CDR2 YNNKEL (reference sequence). This CDR3 comprises 15 residues. V lost 0 bases and J lost 5; bases outside the gene matches: 3. The CDR3 sequence: CASSQDLTGNEKLFF. CDR3 DNA sequence: TGTGCCAGCAGCCAAGATTTGACAGGGAATGAAAAACTGTTTTTT.